This T cell receptor (beta chain) was recovered during a study of shared clonotypes between healthy human individuals. General study findings and limits: The naive CD4 repertoires of several donors were compared, and approximately 5.3% of clonotypes were shared. Relative to memory subsets, naive subsets generally showed larger estimated richness.

Germline V gene sequence: CDR1 SQVTM, CDR2 ANQGSEA. V shed 6 bases and J shed 3 bases, with 12 bases lying between them. This CDR3 is 13 amino acids long. The table came from immunoSEQ multiplex PCR; TCRdb's copy has only in-frame clones and leaves some out. Counted here are over a million clones, 75% to 85% occurring once; the ten biggest clones make up under 0.8%. Note on this clone: Its cognate antigen is unknown.

This chain connects TRBV29-1 to TRBJ1-5; D is ambiguous. Specimen: memory CD4+ T cells from PBMCs. Subset meaning: CD45RA-negative fraction. This clonotype was obtained from a man aged 18 to 35 in good health. Some clones in this sample may be carry-over from other donors' samples. The CDR3 sequence: CSVKSSPNQPQHF. In DNA, the CDR3 is TGCAGCGTCAAGTCCAGCCCCAATCAGCCCCAGCATTTT.